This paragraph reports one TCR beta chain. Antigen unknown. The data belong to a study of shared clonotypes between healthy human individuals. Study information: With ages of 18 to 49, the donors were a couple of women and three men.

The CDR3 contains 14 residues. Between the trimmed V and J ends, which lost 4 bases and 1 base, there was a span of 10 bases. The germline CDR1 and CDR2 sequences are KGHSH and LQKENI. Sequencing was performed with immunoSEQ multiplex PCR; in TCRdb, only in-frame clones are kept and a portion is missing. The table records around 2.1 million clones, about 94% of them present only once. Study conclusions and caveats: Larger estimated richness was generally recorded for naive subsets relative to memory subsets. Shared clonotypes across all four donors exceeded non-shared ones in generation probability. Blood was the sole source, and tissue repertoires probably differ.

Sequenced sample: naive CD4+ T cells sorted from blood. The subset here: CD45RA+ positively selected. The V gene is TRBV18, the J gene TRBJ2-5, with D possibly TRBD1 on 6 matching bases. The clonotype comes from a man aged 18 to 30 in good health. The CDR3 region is CASSRWDIQETQYF. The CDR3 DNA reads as TGTGCCAGCTCACGATGGGACATCCAAGAGACCCAGTACTTC. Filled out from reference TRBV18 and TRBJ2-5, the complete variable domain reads NAGVMQNPRHLVRRRGQEARLRCSPMKGHSHVYWYRQLPEEGLKFMVYLQKENIIDESGMPKERFSAEFPKEGPSILRIQQVVRGDSAAYFCASSRWDIQETQYFGPGTRLLVL.